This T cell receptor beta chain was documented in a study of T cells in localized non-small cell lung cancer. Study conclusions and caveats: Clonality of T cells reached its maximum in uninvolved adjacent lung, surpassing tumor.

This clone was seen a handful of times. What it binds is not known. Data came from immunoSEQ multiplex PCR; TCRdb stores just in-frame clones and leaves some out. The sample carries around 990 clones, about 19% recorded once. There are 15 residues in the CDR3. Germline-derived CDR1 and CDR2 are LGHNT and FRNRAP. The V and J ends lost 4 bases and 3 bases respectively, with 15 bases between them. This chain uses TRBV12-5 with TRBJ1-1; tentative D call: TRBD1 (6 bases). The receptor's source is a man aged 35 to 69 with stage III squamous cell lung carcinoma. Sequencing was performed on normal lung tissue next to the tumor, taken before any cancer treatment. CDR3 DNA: TGTGCTAGTGGTTCGCCGAGGGGGGGTGACACTGAAGCTTTCTTT. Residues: CASGSPRGGDTEAFF.